This TCR beta chain was recorded in a study of shared clonotypes between healthy human individuals (TCRdb year 2020). Context from the whole study: The cohort included a few men and two women between 18 and 49 years of age. For each donor, three plates each were used for CD4 naive and CD4 memory, two plates were used for CD8 naive, and one plate was used for CD8 memory. The study deeply sequenced blood TCR repertoires of roughly five healthy adults to estimate repertoire size and the extent of clonotype sharing between individuals. To increase sequencing depth and limit assay-specific biases, different laboratories used diverse techniques to prepare libraries and sequence TCR repertoires. Per donor, leukapheresis produced somewhere between about 0.94 and 8.9 billion PBMCs.

Using the deep immunoSEQ assay, multiplex PCR amplified TCR CDR3 regions from genomic DNA. Genomic DNA extracted from each cell subset was distributed evenly over all wells of several immunoSEQ 96-well plates, and each plate served as one replicate. Each replicate PCR for sorted subsets received about 200 ng genomic DNA, equal to tens of thousands of T cell genomes. The purified libraries were quantified using a Qubit 3.0 fluorometer, sized with a Bioanalyzer 2100, and then quantified again using the KAPA Library Quantification kit. Each immunoSEQ 96-well plate was sequenced on its own single-read 150-cycle Illumina NextSeq 550 flow cell. The authors processed their data as follows. Because the immunoSEQ output included only junctional sequences and no quality scores, the filtering could not be the same as the filtering used for full-length reads. To assign V/J genes and CDR3, sequences were annotated against IMGT germline references using PyIR, a Python wrapper for IgBLAST v1.9. Reads with weak V/J assignments (E-value above 1e-6), missing CDR3, stop codons, out-of-frame junctions, or ambiguous translated residues were removed. A V3J clonotype was defined by an identical inferred V gene, J gene, and CDR3 amino acid sequence. The percentage overlap between two repertoires was calculated by dividing the number of shared unique clonotypes by the size of the smaller repertoire. Three approaches were used to assess repertoire richness: RTK rarefaction, the Chao1 estimator, and Recon v2.1 estimates of unobserved clonotypes. Generation probabilities for all TCRbeta clonotypes obtained by the gDNA method from a handful of donors were computed using OLGA. TCRdb re-hosts the immuneACCESS table, in-frame sequences only. Its copies lack some clones; in the studies checked, an unresolved V gene accounts for under half of them, and the cause for the rest is not known. V and J calls and clone size come straight from that table; D and trimming were deduced from the DNA. This sample comprises about 680,000 clones, under 80% of them detected only once. The top ten hold 1.7% of the sample.

This clone appeared once. Its recognized antigen is unknown. It has no much larger one-base neighbor in the sample; base qualities were not kept. Additional DNA sequences in this sample encode the identical CDR3. Broad study findings and their caveats: Larger estimated clonotype richness was generally found for naive subsets than for memory subsets. Rarefaction of sorted-subset datasets indicated incomplete sequencing despite the large sequencing depth. The genetic and exposure-history diversity represented was limited by the small number of donors. Based on pairwise subsampling, the degree of clonotype sharing among donors was expected to be affected by sequencing depth. Sampling was restricted to blood, and TCR repertoires in tissues likely differ from the TCR repertoires found in blood. Compared with non-shared clonotypes, clonotypes shared by all four sorted-subset donors had higher generation probabilities. Across a handful of donors, around 5% of naive CD4, 3% to 4% of naive CD8, about 2.3% of memory CD4, and roughly 0.41% of memory CD8 clonotypes were shared.

Healthy HIV-negative adults with no recently reported acute infections or vaccinations were included as donors. Every donor was a Caucasian adult living in Nashville, Tennessee, USA. Magnetic negative selection was used to enrich CD4+ T cells, after which naive cells were positively selected on CD45RA and the negative fraction became the memory subset. After blood collection by leukapheresis, PBMCs were isolated using Ficoll-Histopaque density gradient centrifugation and then cryopreserved in the vapor phase of liquid nitrogen. Analytical flow cytometry was used to check the purity and quantity of every magnetically sorted T cell population. From each sorted fraction, genomic DNA was isolated and quantified by UV absorbance on a Nanodrop 2000c. Input material: memory CD4+ T cells sorted from blood. Explained via the paper, the cell subset or site label denotes: CD45RA-negative fraction. The source is a woman aged 30 to 39 in good health.

The DNA reads as follows: TGCGCCAGCAGCTTGGCTCAGGGCGCTAGCACAGATACGCAGTATTTT. It is translated as CASSLAQGASTDTQYF. The chain was built from TRBV5-1 and TRBJ2-3; perhaps TRBD1 is the D gene, with 5 bases matching. Taken from the germline V gene, the CDR1 and CDR2 loops are SGHRS and YFSETQ. The CDR3 runs 16 amino acids, cysteine and phenylalanine included. The CDR3 DNA has 48 bases and is translated from base 1. Deletion took 0 bases off V and 0 bases off J, with a span of 11 bases between the germline ends.